This T cell receptor beta chain comes out of a study of cytotoxic CD8 clonotypes in ibrutinib-treated CLL. Overall study context: Outcomes included some 24 partial and 2 complete responses; after median approximately 70 months, roughly 14 stayed remitted and about twelve progressed. Study conclusions and caveats: Public clonotypes, rarely seen, contracted or held steady on treatment.

This clone was detected only a few times. Its antigen remains unknown. The CDR3 runs to 15 residues. Trimming removed 8 bases from V and 9 bases from J; junction bases left unmatched: 16. Germline V lookup: CDR1 MNHEY, CDR2 SMNVEV (reference sequence). The assay was immunoSEQ multiplex PCR, and TCRdb's table has in-frame clones only and misses some. The sample carries roughly 76,000 clones, around 81% recorded once. This sequence originates from a human donor with chronic lymphocytic leukemia. This chain uses TRBV27 with TRBJ1-2, with TRBD1 identical over 9 bases. Sequences were derived from PBMCs, sampled at disease progression, from a patient treated with ibrutinib. CDR3 region: CASSSNGQGKRSYTF. CDR3 in DNA: TGTGCCAGCTCGTCTAACGGACAGGGGAAAAGGAGCTACACCTTC.